The 25 T cell receptor beta chains listed next were all sequenced from one sample in a study of blood T cells in healthy people across ages. Sample-barcoded 5' priming and a J-beta primer mix drove a second PCR of about 6 to 12 cycles. MiXCR, run by TCRdb on the 5' RACE reads, gives a single entry per CDR3 protein. The data show 540,000 or so distinct CDR3 sequences, approximately 30% seen once. The sequenced sample was blood. Receptors were obtained from a woman in her seventies in good health.

V and J are TRBV24-1 and TRBJ2-5, with D unresolved. This CDR3 has 16 amino acids. The germline CDR1 and CDR2 sequences are KGHDR and SFDVKD. Trimming shortened V by 0 bases and J by 1 base, and 11 bases separated the two germline ends. CDR3 in amino acids: CATSDLHKTGQETQYF. The CDR3 DNA reads as TGTGCCACCAGTGATTTGCATAAGACGGGCCAAGAGACCCAGTACTTC.

The V call is TRBV5-1, the J call TRBJ1-1; possibly TRBD1 for D (6 bases). CDR1 and CDR2 from the germline V gene are SGHRS and YFSETQ. The CDR3 spans 16 residues. Trimming pared 3 bases from V and 3 bases from J, leaving 18 bases between. CDR3 sequence: CASSSTSQGLDTEAFF. The CDR3 DNA reads TGCGCCAGCAGCTCGACGTCCCAGGGGCTCGACACTGAAGCTTTCTTT.

This clonotype was counted between two and nine times. The chain recombines TRBV20-1 with TRBJ1-1; a weak D match, TRBD1 (5 bases). V was clipped by 5 bases and J by 0 bases, with 13 bases between them. Germline CDR1 DFQATT, CDR2 SNEGSKA (reference sequence). The CDR3 has 14 amino acids. CDR3 protein: CSAAPGGMNTEAFF. The CDR3 DNA sequence: TGCAGTGCTGCTCCCGGGGGGATGAACACTGAAGCTTTCTTT.

The rearrangement uses TRBV9 and TRBJ2-5; D unclear. CDR1 and CDR2 (germline): SGDLS, YYNGEE. The length of the CDR3 is 14 residues. V lost 0 bases and J 5 bases, leaving 11 bases between the germline ends. For the CDR3, the DNA is TGTGCCAGCAGCGTAGTTCCCGCGGCTGAGACCCAGTACTTC. Translated: CASSVVPAAETQYF.

This chain connects TRBV4-2 to TRBJ2-7; 9 positions agree with TRBD2. Looked up from germline, CDR1 is LGHNA and CDR2 is YNFKEQ. The CDR3 has 15 amino acids. J gave up 7 bases and V 4 bases, and 11 bases lay outside the gene matches. CDR3 sequence: CASSPPAGGHPEQYF. Here the CDR3 DNA reads TGTGCCAGCAGCCCCCCAGCGGGAGGCCACCCGGAGCAGTACTTC.

The J gene is TRBJ2-5, the V gene TRBV7-9, with unresolved D. Trimming took off 3 bases at V and 12 bases at J, with 14 bases between the two ends. Germline assignment: CDR1 SEHNR and CDR2 FQNEAQ (reference sequence). This CDR3 is built from 12 residues. This CDR3 is CASSLDRVRKYF. The CDR3 region has the DNA TGTGCCAGCAGCTTGGACCGGGTTCGGAAGTACTTC.

This chain connects TRBV4-2 to TRBJ2-6, with no clear D. Trimming pared 0 bases from V and 0 bases from J, leaving 6 bases between. The CDR3 has 16 residues. The germline V gene has CDR1 LGHNA and CDR2 YNFKEQ. CDR3: CASSQDRSSGANVLTF. CDR3 DNA sequence: TGTGCCAGCAGCCAAGACAGAAGCTCTGGGGCCAACGTCCTGACTTTC.

The gene calls are TRBV9 and TRBJ2-4; no definite D call. V was clipped by 4 bases and J by 0 bases, with 8 bases between them. The CDR3 is 14 amino acids. CDR1 is SGDLS and CDR2 is YYNGEE in the germline V gene. This CDR3 is CASSPLSAKNIQYF. In DNA form, the CDR3 reads TGTGCCAGCAGCCCCCTTTCAGCCAAAAACATTCAGTACTTC. Together with reference TRBV9 and TRBJ2-4, the CDR3 gives the full variable domain: DSGVTQTPKHLITATGQRVTLRCSPRSGDLSVYWYQQSLDQGLQFLIQYYNGEERAKGNILERFSAQQFPDLHSELNLSSLELGDSALYFCASSPLSAKNIQYFGAGTRLSVL.

This clonotype turned up a few times. The chain is built from TRBV12-3 or TRBV12-4 and TRBJ2-7; 7 nucleotides agree with TRBD1. The CDR3 covers 14 residues. V lost 4 bases and J lost 2; bases outside the gene matches: 5. The CDR3 nucleotides read TGTGCCAGCAGTTCGTCGACAGGGACCTACGAGCAGTACTTC. This encodes CASSSSTGTYEQYF.

This clonotype was counted only a few times. One end of the junction does not line up with germline, which may come from a read error. This chain links TRBV20-1 with TRBJ1-3; a possible D gene is TRBD1 (5 bases). Germline loops: CDR1 DFQATT, CDR2 SNEGSKA (reference sequence). The length of the CDR3 is 15 residues. CDR3 sequence reads: CSARSGRDSGNTICF. The CDR3 region has the DNA TGCAGTGCTAGATCGGGGCGGGACTCTGGAAACACCATATGTTTT.

The rearrangement joins TRBV20-1 to TRBJ2-4, with D possibly being TRBD1 (5 bases). CDR1 and CDR2 (germline): DFQATT, SNEGSKA (reference sequence). With 3 bases removed from V and 6 bases from J, the gap between germline ends came to 9 bases. This CDR3 has 12 residues. The CDR3 spells CSARDTLNIQYF. The CDR3 nucleotides are TGCAGTGCTAGGGACACATTAAACATTCAGTACTTC.

The V and J genes are TRBV20-1 and TRBJ1-1; D might be TRBD1 (5 bases). The CDR3 consists of 13 residues. V gave up 3 bases and J gave up 8 bases, with 16 bases separating them. Germline V gives CDR1 DFQATT, CDR2 SNEGSKA (reference sequence). The CDR3 DNA sequence: TGCAGTGCTAGGGCTCCAGGTGAGGGGGAAGCTTTCTTT. It specifies CSARAPGEGEAFF.

This clonotype showed up just a few times. The gene calls are TRBV5-1 and TRBJ1-1, with D possibly matching TRBD1 (5 bases). This CDR3 region has 15 residues. V shed 4 bases and J shed 5 bases, with 18 bases lying between them. CDR1 is SGHRS and CDR2 is YFSETQ in the germline V gene. DNA of the CDR3: TGCGCCAGCAGCCCAAGTACAGGAAGGAAAACTGAAGCTTTCTTT. This gives the protein CASSPSTGRKTEAFF.

The chain recombines TRBV20-1 with TRBJ1-6; D is possibly TRBD1 (6 bases). This CDR3 region has 13 residues. The V end was cut by 3 bases, the J end by 10 bases, with 13 bases between. Germline CDR1 is DFQATT and CDR2 is SNEGSKA (reference sequence). The CDR3 loop reads CSASRGAGSPLHF. DNA for the CDR3: TGCAGTGCTAGTAGGGGGGCTGGGTCACCCCTCCACTTT.

This clonotype was counted at least ten times. The J gene is TRBJ2-1, the V gene TRBV7-3, with D possibly TRBD2 on 7 matching bases. Trimming removed 2 bases from V and 7 bases from J, with 15 bases in between. The CDR3 has 15 amino acids. Per the germline V gene, CDR1 is SGHTA and CDR2 is FQGTGA. CDR3 sequence reads: CASSLLGGHLNEQFF. The DNA for the CDR3 is TGTGCCAGCAGCTTACTCGGGGGGCACCTTAATGAGCAGTTCTTC.

This clonotype was seen a few times. The V and J genes are TRBV5-1 and TRBJ1-1, with a weak D call TRBD1 (5 bases). Germline loops: CDR1 SGHRS, CDR2 YFSETQ. This CDR3 is 16 amino acids long. V lost 2 bases and J lost 0, with 14 bases in between. CDR3 in amino acids: CASSFDSLRMNTEAFF. CDR3 coding DNA: TGCGCCAGCAGCTTCGACAGTCTAAGAATGAACACTGAAGCTTTCTTT.

About this clonotype itself: The junction departs from germline at one end; a sequencing error may be responsible. This rearrangement joins TRBV12-5 to TRBJ1-2; maybe TRBD1 (6 bases). The CDR3 runs to 14 residues. Germline V gene sequence: CDR1 LGHNT, CDR2 FRNRAP. The CDR3 region is CASGLDRPPYAYTF. The CDR3 nucleotides are TGTGCTAGTGGTCTCGACAGGCCCCCCTATGCCTACACCTTC.

The V call is TRBV12-3 or TRBV12-4, the J call TRBJ1-2; 7 bases are shared with TRBD1. Trimming at V came to 8 bases and at J to 6 bases, leaving 9 bases not matched to a gene. This CDR3 is 13 amino acids long. The CDR3 DNA reads as TGTGCCAGCGGGAGAAGGGGGCTGGATGGCTACACCTTC. This gives the protein CASGRRGLDGYTF.

This sequence joins TRBV12-3 or TRBV12-4 and TRBJ2-1, with 9 bases lining up with TRBD2. V dropped 3 bases and J dropped 8; count of bases not matched to a gene: 8. This CDR3 comprises 15 residues. The CDR3 DNA is TGTGCCAGCAGTTTCACCTCTAGCGGGGTGGATGAGCAGTTCTTC. Protein product: CASSFTSSGVDEQFF.

This clonotype has only one observation. The chain links TRBV12-3 or TRBV12-4 to TRBJ2-1, with unresolved D. Trimming removed 2 bases from V and 10 bases from J, with 9 bases in between. This CDR3 contains 12 residues. The CDR3 protein is CASSLNAGEQFF. CDR3 nucleotide sequence: TGTGCCAGCAGTTTAAACGCCGGAGAGCAGTTCTTC.

This clonotype was seen only a few times. The chain carries TRBV29-1 and TRBJ2-6; maybe TRBD1 (6 bases). CDR3 size: 18 residues. CDR1 SQVTM and CDR2 ANQGSEA come from the germline V gene. Trimming pared 5 bases from V and 0 bases from J, leaving 20 bases between. This chain's CDR3 is CSVSATGYSFSGANVLTF. In DNA form, the CDR3 reads TGCAGCGTTTCTGCTACAGGGTACTCCTTCTCTGGGGCCAACGTCCTGACTTTC.

This clonotype was observed a handful of times. This chain joins TRBV6-2 or TRBV6-3 and TRBJ2-4, with 10 nucleotides matching TRBD2. CDR1 MNHEY and CDR2 SVGEGT come from the germline V gene. The CDR3 spans 18 residues. J gave up 0 bases and V 4 bases, and 9 bases lay outside the gene matches. The CDR3 loop is CASSSVAGGRLAKNIQYF. DNA of the CDR3: TGTGCCAGCAGTTCTGTAGCGGGGGGACGGTTAGCCAAAAACATTCAGTACTTC.

There are a few counts of this clonotype. V and J are TRBV20-1 and TRBJ2-1; 7 bases fit TRBD1. V was pared by 0 bases and J by 5 bases, with 7 bases of the junction left unmatched. CDR3 length: 15 residues. Germline CDR1 and CDR2: DFQATT and SNEGSKA (reference sequence). The chain's CDR3 is CSARDIGGWNNEQFF. The CDR3 DNA is TGCAGTGCTAGAGATATAGGGGGCTGGAACAATGAGCAGTTCTTC.

V and J are TRBV4-1 and TRBJ2-5; a weak D match, TRBD1 (6 bases). The end of the DNA fits TRBJ2-1 better, so the J call may be wrong. The germline V gene encodes CDR1 MGHRA and CDR2 YSYEKL. CDR3 length: 17 amino acids. The CDR3 DNA is TGCGCCAGCAGAACCCGGGTCCAGGGGATATCTGACGATGAGCAGTTCTTC. This sequence encodes CASRTRVQGISDDEQFF.

This clonotype was seen more than once but under ten times. This chain connects TRBV12-3 or TRBV12-4 to TRBJ2-7; D perhaps matches TRBD1 (6 bases). Deletions cut 5 bases from V and 1 base from J, with 15 bases between. The length of the CDR3 is 15 residues. The chain's CDR3 is CASSADRSLSYEQYF. CDR3 in DNA: TGTGCCAGCAGTGCCGACAGGTCGCTGTCCTACGAGCAGTACTTC.